Listed below are T cell receptor beta chains from one sample, sequenced in a study of vaccination and CD4 T cells after COVID-19. TCRdb reprocessed the PCR reads with MiXCR, giving one entry per CDR3 protein. Of approximately 9,700 distinct CDR3 sequences in the sample, 30% were seen once. No cognate antigen is known for these TCRs. Material: CD4+ T cells from blood, cultured in vitro, obtained after SARS-CoV-2 vaccination. These receptors were taken from a human donor who had recovered from COVID-19. Both conserved end residues are part of each CDR3. The D gene is left open where the match is weak. Some rows have no size entry. The others give once, few or many, or a class for an expanded clone.

V gene	D gene	clone size	J gene	CDR3 DNA	CDR3 protein
TRBV2	.	.	TRBJ1-1	TGTGCCAGCGGGGATAACACTGAAGCTTTCTTT	CASGDNTEAFF
TRBV6-1	.	.	TRBJ1-1	TGTGCCAGCAGAGCCCACACCACTGAAGCTTTCTTT	CASRAHTTEAFF
TRBV7-2	TRBD1	few	TRBJ2-7	TGTGCCAGCAGCTTATCCCCGGGACAGACATACGAGCAGTACTTC	CASSLSPGQTYEQYF
TRBV28	TRBD1	.	TRBJ1-3	TGTGCCAGCAGTTTTACAGGGGGCAATCCTGGAAACACCATATATTTT	CASSFTGGNPGNTIYF
TRBV7-2	.	.	TRBJ2-2	TGTGCCAGCAGCTTATCCGGGGAGCTGTTTTTT	CASSLSGELFF
TRBV20-1	TRBD1	few	TRBJ1-1	TGCAGTGCTAGAGGGGACAGGCCACTGAACACTGAAGCTTTCTTT	CSARGDRPLNTEAFF
TRBV29-1	.	.	TRBJ1-2	TGCAGCGTTGCTCAGGACCTAGACGTCTATGGCTACACCTTC	CSVAQDLDVYGYTF
TRBV28	.	.	TRBJ1-5	TGTGCCAGCAGTGCCCTCACAGGGAGCGGCCAGCCCCAGCATTTT	CASSALTGSGQPQHF
TRBV20-1	TRBD2	.	TRBJ2-5	TGCAGTGCTAGAGATCTCCAGCGGGAGTTCCAGTACTTC	CSARDLQREFQYF
TRBV20-1	TRBD1	few	TRBJ1-3	TGCAGTGCCCGGGACAGCCTTTACGACTCTGGAAACACCATATATTTT	CSARDSLYDSGNTIYF
TRBV20-1	.	few	TRBJ2-3	TGCAGTGCTAGAGCATATCTTCGGGGGAGGCCCATCACAGATACGCAGTATTTT	CSARAYLRGRPITDTQYF